What follows are 28 T cell receptor beta chains derived from one specimen sequenced in a study of blood T cell repertoires in COVID-19. Sequencing was performed with immunoSEQ multiplex PCR; in TCRdb, only in-frame clones are kept and a portion is missing. The sample gives 150,000 or so clones, roughly four fifths of which show up once; around 8.4% is in the top ten. Material for sequencing was PBMCs or T cells enriched from blood (not recorded which). These TCRs come from a man aged 50 to 60 who had recovered from COVID-19.

The chain combines TRBV7-2 with TRBJ2-3; D unclear. This CDR3 is 14 amino acids long. CDR1 SGHTA and CDR2 FQGNSA come from the germline V gene. V dropped 3 bases and J dropped 2 bases, with 9 bases sitting between them. Written as DNA, the CDR3 is TGTGCCAGCAGCTTGGGCAGAGCCACAGATACGCAGTATTTT. Translation gives CASSLGRATDTQYF.

The rearrangement joins TRBV19 to TRBJ1-5; possible D gene TRBD1, 5 bases. The germline gives CDR1 LNHDA, CDR2 SQIVND (reference sequence). V was clipped by 7 bases and J by 2 bases, with 15 bases between them. The CDR3 sequence is 15 residues long. The CDR3 region is CASIPPTGGNQPQHF. Here the CDR3 DNA reads TGTGCCAGTATCCCTCCAACGGGGGGCAATCAGCCCCAGCATTTT.

The chain links TRBV7-8 to TRBJ1-1; D is unresolved. Germline V CDR1 and CDR2: SGHVS, FQNEAQ. The CDR3 contains 16 residues. Trimming left V 1 base short and J 8 bases short, with 20 bases between. CDR3 loop: CASSLEGSGVVREAFF. DNA for the CDR3: TGTGCCAGCAGCTTAGAGGGCAGCGGGGTGGTAAGGGAAGCTTTCTTT.

The chain employs TRBV5-1 and TRBJ2-6, with D possibly being TRBD1 (6 bases). Trimming shortened V by 4 bases and J by 2 bases, and 10 bases separated the two germline ends. The CDR3 covers 15 residues. CDR1 and CDR2 from the germline V gene are SGHRS and YFSETQ. This CDR3 reads CASSVTGTGANVLTF. The CDR3 nucleotides read TGCGCCAGCAGCGTCACAGGGACTGGGGCCAACGTCCTGACTTTC.

The V call is TRBV3-1 (or the pseudogene TRBV3-2), the J call TRBJ1-2; 8 positions agree with TRBD1. The CDR3 totals 14 residues. V trimming: 5 bases; J trimming: 8 bases; junction bases outside the gene matches: 10. Germline loops: CDR1 LGHDT, CDR2 YNNKEL (reference sequence). The CDR3 DNA reads TGTGCCAGCAGCAAAAGGCGGACAGGGAAAGGCTACACCTTC. Protein sequence: CASSKRRTGKGYTF.

The rearrangement links TRBV14 to TRBJ2-2; TRBD1 aligns across 9 bases. This CDR3 contains 15 residues. The V and J ends lost 5 bases and 2 bases, in that order; junction bases with no gene match: 3. The germline CDR1 and CDR2 sequences are SGHDN and FVKESK. CDR3 sequence reads: CASSETGGNTGELFF. CDR3 nucleotide sequence: TGTGCCAGCAGCGAAACAGGGGGCAACACCGGGGAGCTGTTTTTT.

The chain carries TRBV11-3 and TRBJ2-1; 7 nucleotides agree with TRBD1. V lost 4 bases and J lost 6; bases outside the gene matches: 3. The CDR3 runs to 13 residues. From germline, CDR1 is SGHNT and CDR2 YENEEA. The CDR3 reads CASSSGQVNEQFF. CDR3 in DNA: TGTGCCAGCAGCTCAGGACAGGTCAATGAGCAGTTCTTC.

The chain has TRBV20-1 and TRBJ1-2; the D is unclear. Germline V gene lookup returns CDR1 DFQATT and CDR2 SNEGSKA (reference sequence). V was trimmed by 5 bases and J by 8 bases, leaving 9 bases between them. The CDR3 extends over 10 amino acids. For the CDR3, the DNA is TGCAGTGCTTTTTATACAGGCTACACCTTC. Protein: CSAFYTGYTF.

CDR3 DNA sequence: TGTGCCAGCAGCTCCTTACAGGGGACTAATGAAAAACTGTTTTTT. Protein product: CASSSLQGTNEKLFF. The gene calls are TRBV9 and TRBJ1-4; 7 bases line up with TRBD1. This CDR3 has 15 residues. J gave up 2 bases and V 4 bases, and 5 bases lay outside the gene matches. The germline V gene encodes CDR1 SGDLS and CDR2 YYNGEE.

The chain couples TRBV13 to TRBJ2-1; 11 bases match TRBD1. The CDR3 sequence is 15 residues long. V dropped 5 bases and J dropped 8; count of bases not matched to a gene: 8. The germline gives CDR1 PRHDT, CDR2 FYEKMQ (reference sequence). The CDR3 is CASSPGQGANHEQFF. The CDR3 region has the DNA TGTGCCAGCAGCCCCGGACAGGGGGCTAACCATGAGCAGTTCTTC.

This clone came up once. V gene TRBV14 combines with J gene TRBJ1-2, with TRBD1 matching over 10 bases. Germline CDR1 SGHDN, CDR2 FVKESK. V was clipped by 4 bases and J by 7 bases; unmatched bases: 18. The CDR3 loop spans 18 amino acids. The CDR3 bases are TGTGCCAGCAGCCGGGGAAGCGGGACAGGGGCAATAAGGAGTGGCTACACCTTC. As protein: CASSRGSGTGAIRSGYTF.

J is TRBJ2-6 and V is TRBV27, with 7 bases identical to TRBD1. The CDR3 is 18 amino acids. The germline CDR1 and CDR2 sequences are MNHEY and SMNVEV (reference sequence). V was pared by 0 bases and J by 3 bases, with 8 bases of the junction left unmatched. The CDR3 region is CASSLSNGRGFGANVLTF. As DNA, the CDR3 is TGTGCCAGCAGTTTATCGAATGGCAGGGGGTTTGGGGCCAACGTCCTGACTTTC.

This clone was picked up one time. The chain combines TRBV9 with TRBJ1-2; D gene ambiguous. Trimming removed 0 bases at V and 4 bases at J, with 10 bases between. CDR1 and CDR2 (germline): SGDLS, YYNGEE. This CDR3 has 14 amino acids. The DNA of the CDR3 is TGTGCCAGCAGCGTAGCCCAGGAGGGCTATGGCTACACCTTC. It yields the protein CASSVAQEGYGYTF.

This rearrangement joins TRBV4-1 to TRBJ2-7; TRBD1 is a possible D gene (6 bases). This CDR3 contains 15 residues. Germline CDR1 is MGHRA and CDR2 is YSYEKL. The V gene lost 2 bases and the J gene lost 1 base, with 12 bases spanning the gap. The DNA for the CDR3 is TGCGCCAGCAGCCAAACCGGGACATTATCCTACGAGCAGTACTTC. Translating gives CASSQTGTLSYEQYF.

The chain employs TRBV6-5 and TRBJ1-6; TRBD1 matches 12 bases. V was pared by 7 bases and J by 8 bases, with 3 bases of the junction left unmatched. This CDR3 has 14 amino acids. Per the germline V gene, CDR1 is MNHEY and CDR2 is SVGAGI. The DNA for the CDR3 is TGTGCCAGCACTAGGGACAGGGGGCATTCACCCCTCCACTTT. Its translation is CASTRDRGHSPLHF.

V and J are TRBV5-1 and TRBJ2-5; weak D call: TRBD1 (6 bases). V dropped 5 bases and J dropped 2 bases, with 16 bases sitting between them. The CDR3 consists of 15 residues. Germline V CDR1 and CDR2: SGHRS, YFSETQ. For the CDR3, the DNA is TGCGCCAGCAGTCAAGGACAGACCAAGCAAGAGACCCAGTACTTC. Translation gives CASSQGQTKQETQYF.

The gene calls are TRBV5-6 and TRBJ1-4, with D uncertain. Per the germline V gene, CDR1 is SGHDT and CDR2 is YYEEEE. The V and J ends lost 5 bases and 8 bases respectively, with 16 bases between them. The CDR3 contains 14 residues. In DNA form, the CDR3 reads TGTGCCAGCAGGGTCTGCCCCCCGGGGGAAAAACTGTTTTTT. Protein sequence: CASRVCPPGEKLFF.

V usage is TRBV7-2 and J usage is TRBJ2-5, with D unclear. The CDR3 is 14 amino acids. V gave up 1 base and J gave up 1 base, with 7 bases separating them. In germline, CDR1 is SGHTA, CDR2 FQGNSA. CDR3 protein: CASSLDISQETQYF. CDR3 sequence (DNA): TGTGCCAGCAGCTTAGACATCTCCCAAGAGACCCAGTACTTC.

The CDR3 DNA follows: TGTGCCAGCAGCGTAGATAGGAGCGCCACTGAAGCTTTCTTT. It yields the protein CASSVDRSATEAFF. The gene calls are TRBV9 and TRBJ1-1; D gene uncertain. Trimming removed 0 bases at V and 4 bases at J, with 10 bases between. This CDR3 has 14 amino acids. Looked up from germline, CDR1 is SGDLS and CDR2 is YYNGEE.

The genes are TRBV4-3 and TRBJ1-1, with 9 bases lining up with TRBD1. The CDR3 contains 17 residues. Germline CDR1 and CDR2: LGHNA and YSLEER. V was clipped by 3 bases and J by 1 base; unmatched bases: 9. The CDR3 spells CASSQMGQGRGNTEAFF. CDR3 coding DNA: TGCGCCAGCAGCCAGATGGGACAGGGTCGAGGGAACACTGAAGCTTTCTTT.

The rearrangement links TRBV12-3 or TRBV12-4 to TRBJ2-2; D possibly corresponds to TRBD1 (5 bases). CDR3 length equals 13 residues. Trimming removed 5 bases at V and 1 base at J, with 5 bases between. The CDR3 loop reads CASSRGNTGELFF. The CDR3 nucleotides read TGTGCCAGCAGTAGGGGGAACACCGGGGAGCTGTTTTTT.

The gene calls are TRBV6-4 and TRBJ1-2, with a weak D call TRBD1 (5 bases). The V gene lost 5 bases and the J gene lost 0 bases, with 7 bases spanning the gap. Germline V gene data show CDR1 as MRHNA and CDR2 as SNTAGT. This CDR3 has 13 amino acids. This CDR3 is CASSKTANYGYTF. DNA of the CDR3: TGTGCCAGCAGTAAGACAGCTAACTATGGCTACACCTTC.

This clone has only a few counts. The rearrangement joins TRBV6-5 to TRBJ1-2, with 11 bases lining up with TRBD1. CDR3 length: 15 residues. CDR1 is MNHEY and CDR2 is SVGAGI in the germline V gene. Trimming removed 7 bases from V and 3 bases from J; junction bases left unmatched: 7. This chain's CDR3 is CASTPGDRGYYGYTF. The DNA for the CDR3 is TGTGCCAGCACCCCAGGGGACAGGGGGTACTATGGCTACACCTTC.

J is TRBJ1-2 and V is TRBV9, with 10 bases aligning to TRBD1. This CDR3 is 16 amino acids long. V lost 0 bases to trimming and J lost 4 bases; unmatched junction nucleotides: 6. Looked up from germline, CDR1 is SGDLS and CDR2 is YYNGEE. The CDR3 sequence: CASSVGDRGEAYGYTF. The CDR3 DNA reads as TGTGCCAGCAGCGTAGGGGACAGGGGAGAGGCCTATGGCTACACCTTC. Supplemented by reference TRBV9 and TRBJ1-2, the full variable domain reads DSGVTQTPKHLITATGQRVTLRCSPRSGDLSVYWYQQSLDQGLQFLIQYYNGEERAKGNILERFSAQQFPDLHSELNLSSLELGDSALYFCASSVGDRGEAYGYTFGSGTRLTVV.

This clone came up a few times. This CDR3 reads CASRNIGGLLQETQYF. The CDR3 bases are TGTGCCAGCAGAAATATAGGGGGACTACTGCAAGAGACCCAGTACTTC. The V and J genes are TRBV2 and TRBJ2-5; the D gene is possibly TRBD2 (7 bases). The CDR3 spans 16 residues. Germline V CDR1 and CDR2: SNHLY, FYNNEI. V was cut by 6 bases and J by 2 bases, with 19 bases left in between.

This clone was counted ten times or more. The chain employs TRBV14 and TRBJ1-3; D is ambiguous. Germline V gives CDR1 SGHDN, CDR2 FVKESK. Trimming removed 4 bases at V and 5 bases at J, with 6 bases between. This CDR3 is built from 12 residues. CDR3: CASSLDRNTIYF. In nucleotides, the CDR3 is TGTGCCAGCAGCCTTGACAGAAACACCATATATTTT.

This chain links TRBV10-2 with TRBJ2-5, with 13 bases lining up with TRBD2. Germline CDR1 reads WSHSY; CDR2 reads SAAADI. Trimming removed 5 bases from V and 4 bases from J; junction bases left unmatched: 4. This CDR3 comprises 15 residues. Written as DNA, the CDR3 is TGCGCCAGCAGTACTAGCGGGGGGGCCGGAGAGACCCAGTACTTC. Its translation is CASSTSGGAGETQYF.

This sequence joins TRBV5-1 and TRBJ1-4; D gene ambiguous. Trimming removed 0 bases from V and 5 bases from J, with 11 bases in between. The germline V gene has CDR1 SGHRS and CDR2 YFSETQ. The CDR3 spans 15 residues. The CDR3 DNA reads TGCGCCAGCAGCTTGGAGGGAGGTGGCAATGAAAAACTGTTTTTT. It translates to CASSLEGGGNEKLFF.